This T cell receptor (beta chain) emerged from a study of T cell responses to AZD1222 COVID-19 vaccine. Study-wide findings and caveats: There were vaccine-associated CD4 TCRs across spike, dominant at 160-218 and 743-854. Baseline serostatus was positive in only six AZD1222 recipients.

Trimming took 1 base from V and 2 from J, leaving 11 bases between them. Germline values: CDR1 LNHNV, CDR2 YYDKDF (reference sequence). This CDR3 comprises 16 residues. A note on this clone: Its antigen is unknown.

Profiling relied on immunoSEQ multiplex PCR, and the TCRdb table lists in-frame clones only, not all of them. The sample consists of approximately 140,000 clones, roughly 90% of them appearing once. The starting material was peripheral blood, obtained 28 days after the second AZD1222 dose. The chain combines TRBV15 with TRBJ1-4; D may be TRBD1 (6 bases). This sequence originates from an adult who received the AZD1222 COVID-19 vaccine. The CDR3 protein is CATSRAITGTNEKLFF. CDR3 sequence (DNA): TGTGCCACCAGCAGAGCGATAACAGGGACTAATGAAAAACTGTTTTTT.